This is a list of T cell receptor beta chains from one sample in a study of T cells in Graves' hyperthyroidism and ophthalmopathy. TCRdb passed the multiplex PCR reads through MiXCR, listing each CDR3 protein once. The table includes 250,000 to 400,000 distinct CDR3 sequences, approximately 13% detected once. The specimen sequenced was blood. The receptors here all came from a woman in her thirties or forties with Graves' ophthalmopathy. Both conserved end residues are part of each CDR3. D genes are given only for firm matches. Clone sizes are given selectively: once, few, many, or a class where the clone is expanded.

v_call,clone_size,d_call,j_call,cdr3_nt,cdr3_aa
TRBV28,many,-,TRBJ1-1,TGTGCCAGCAGTTTCCCCAGGGCTTCTCTTAAGGGGGGCACTGAAGCTTTCTTT,CASSFPRASLKGGTEAFF
TRBV6-1,many,-,TRBJ2-5,TGTGCCAGCAGGGAATCCGGGGGAGTTCCAGAGACCCAGTACTTC,CASRESGGVPETQYF
TRBV2,-,-,TRBJ2-4,TGTGCCAGCAGTGAAGCGCTTTACCGCGCGGACATTCAGTACTTC,CASSEALYRADIQYF
TRBV6-1,few,TRBD2,TRBJ2-7,TGTGCCAGCAGTTTCAGACTAGCGTCTGGCTCCTACGAGCAGTACTTC,CASSFRLASGSYEQYF
TRBV7-9,few,-,TRBJ1-2,TGTGCCAGCAGCTTAATGACACTCCTTCGCTATGGCTACACCTTC,CASSLMTLLRYGYTF
TRBV15,-,TRBD1,TRBJ2-5,TGTGCCACACTCAACAGGGGTAGGGGAGAGACCCAGTACTTC,CATLNRGRGETQYF
TRBV18,few,TRBD1,TRBJ1-2,TGTGCCAGCTTCGACAGGGGGACGGACTATGGCTACACCTTC,CASFDRGTDYGYTF
TRBV3-1,few,-,TRBJ1-1,TGTGCCAGCAGCCAAGGTATTGACAGGAAAGCTTTCTTT,CASSQGIDRKAFF
TRBV5-1,-,TRBD1,TRBJ1-4,TGCGCCAGCAGCTTGGGCCTCCGAGGACCAGGGGGCGATGAAAAACTGTTTTTT,CASSLGLRGPGGDEKLFF
TRBV4-1,many,TRBD1,TRBJ2-3,TGCGCCAGCAGCTTCGAACAGGGGTTGGCAGATACGCAGTATTTT,CASSFEQGLADTQYF
TRBV7-8,many,-,TRBJ2-4,TGTGCCAGCAGCTTAATTCAGTACTTC,CASSLIQYF
TRBV2,many,TRBD2,TRBJ2-1,TGTGCCAGCAGCACTAGCGACCAAACCTACAATGAGCAGTTCTTC,CASSTSDQTYNEQFF
TRBV3-1,many,TRBD2,TRBJ2-5,TGTGCCAGCAGCCCGCGGACTAGCGGGGGATCGGAGACCCAGTACTTC,CASSPRTSGGSETQYF
TRBV12-3/TRBV12-4,many,-,TRBJ1-1,TGTGCCAGCAGTTTAGCGGGGACACCTTTTGGTGAAGCTTTCTTT,CASSLAGTPFGEAFF
TRBV14,few,-,TRBJ2-5,TGTGCCAGCAGCCAAGAATTTCGGGGCTTTGTCAAGAGAGAGACCCAGTACTTC,CASSQEFRGFVKRETQYF
TRBV30,many,-,TRBJ1-2,TGTGCCTGGAGTGGCGGGTATGGCTACACCTTC,CAWSGGYGYTF
TRBV6-1,many,TRBD2,TRBJ2-1,TGTGCCAGCAGTGATAGGGCGGGGGGGCCCTATGAGCAGTTCTTC,CASSDRAGGPYEQFF
TRBV7-8,many,-,TRBJ2-3,TGTGCCAGCAGCTTAGCGAGGTCGGATACGCAGTATTTT,CASSLARSDTQYF
TRBV7-9,many,-,TRBJ2-5,TGTGCCAGCAGCTTAATCGTCCCCCTGGGTTGGACGGACCACCTCCAAGAGACCCAGTACTTC,CASSLIVPLGWTDHLQETQYF
TRBV20-1,many,TRBD2,TRBJ2-3,TGCAGTGCTAGCCCCGATTCTAGCGGGGGTCCTCAGGAGTATTTT,CSASPDSSGGPQEYF
TRBV20-1,many,-,TRBJ2-5,TGCAGTGCTAGAGGAGCGGAGTGGTGGGAGACCCAGTACTTC,CSARGAEWWETQYF
TRBV6-1,many,-,TRBJ1-3,TGTGCCAGCTGCAACAGAAACACCATATATTTT,CASCNRNTIYF
TRBV11-2,many,TRBD2,TRBJ2-5,TGTGCCAGCAGCTTAATGATCACGGGAGGGATTGGTGAGACCCAGTACTTC,CASSLMITGGIGETQYF
TRBV11-2,few,-,TRBJ2-1,TGTGCCAGCAGCTTATTCCCTAAGGAGATAGACGGGCCAACTACGCAGTTCTTC,CASSLFPKEIDGPTTQFF
TRBV7-6,-,TRBD2,TRBJ2-1,TGTGCCAGCAGACTAGCGGGGCTGAACAATGAGCAGTTCTTC,CASRLAGLNNEQFF
TRBV12-3/TRBV12-4,-,TRBD2,TRBJ2-1,TGTGCCAGCAGTCTGTTTAGCGGGAGGGCAAGAGGGGTATACAATGAGCAGTTCTTC,CASSLFSGRARGVYNEQFF
TRBV19,many,-,TRBJ2-5,TGTGCCAGTAGTATTACAGGGTTGGAGACCCAGTACTTC,CASSITGLETQYF
TRBV7-2,many,TRBD1,TRBJ1-2,TGTGCCAGCAGCAAAGCCGGGACAGGGGGCTTGAATGGCTACACCTTC,CASSKAGTGGLNGYTF
TRBV9,-,-,TRBJ2-3,TGTGCCAGCAGCGTAGTAGGAGGACCCCCAGATACGCAGTATTTT,CASSVVGGPPDTQYF
TRBV11-2,-,TRBD2,TRBJ2-7,TGTGCCAGCAGCTTAGTATTAGCGGGTTCCTACGAGCAGTACTTC,CASSLVLAGSYEQYF
TRBV20-1,-,TRBD2,TRBJ2-1,TGCAGTGCTAGAGATCCAGGACTAGCGGGGAGAAACGGGTATGAGCAGTTCTTC,CSARDPGLAGRNGYEQFF